These 26 T cell receptor beta chains were all obtained from the same sample, sequenced in a study of Graves' ophthalmopathy and Graves' hyperthyroidism. Amplification of TCR beta CDR3 regions used RNA transcripts. In the first round, RT-PCR was carried out with HTBI primers, and a multiplex PCR formed the second round. TCRdb redid the calling of the multiplex PCR reads with MiXCR, one entry per CDR3 protein. The sample yields around 470,000 distinct CDR3 sequences, over 13% seen once. What was sequenced was blood. The source is a woman under 40 with Graves' ophthalmopathy.

This clonotype was detected ten times or more. The chain uses TRBV27 and TRBJ2-7, with D perhaps being TRBD1 or TRBD2 (7 bases each). The CDR3 sequence is 15 residues long. V gave up 6 bases and J gave up 5 bases, with 20 bases separating them. The germline V gene encodes CDR1 MNHEY and CDR2 SMNVEV (reference sequence). In nucleotides, the CDR3 is TGTGCCAGCAGCCCAATATCGACAGGGAGGGACGAGCAGTACTTC. Protein: CASSPISTGRDEQYF.

This clonotype appeared many times. V usage is TRBV2 and J usage is TRBJ1-1; no reliable D call. Germline V gene sequence: CDR1 SNHLY, CDR2 FYNNEI. The V and J ends lost 5 bases and 7 bases respectively, with 11 bases between them. This CDR3 spans 12 amino acids. The CDR3 bases are TGTGCCAGCAGTTGGCAGACGATTGAAGCTTTCTTT. This codes for CASSWQTIEAFF.

Many counts were recorded for this clonotype. The CDR3 protein is CSGSAGGKTQYF. CDR3 nucleotides: TGCAGTGGGAGCGCTGGGGGTAAGACCCAGTACTTC. V usage is TRBV20-1 and J usage is TRBJ2-5, with D perhaps matching TRBD1 or TRBD2 (5 bases each). There are 12 residues in the CDR3. CDR1 DFQATT and CDR2 SNEGSKA come from the germline V gene (reference sequence). Between the trimmed V and J ends, which lost 7 bases and 6 bases, there was a span of 15 bases.

This clonotype has just a few counts. A read error may be the cause here, since a much bigger clone is one base away. The chain combines TRBV7-9 with TRBJ1-5; D may be TRBD1 (5 bases). The CDR3 consists of 14 residues. The V gene's germline CDR1 is SEHNR and CDR2 FQNEAQ (reference sequence). This CDR3 reads CTSSGQGSNQPQHF. Written as DNA, the CDR3 is TGTACCAGCAGCGGACAAGGCAGCAATCAGCCCCAGCATTTT. The full variable domain, in which reference TRBV7-9 and TRBJ1-5 provide the parts outside the CDR3, is DTGVSQNPRHKITKRGQNVTFRCDPISEHNRLYWYRQTLGQGPEFLTYFQNEAQLEKSRLLSDRFSAERPKGSFSTLEIQRTEQGDSAMYLCTSSGQGSNQPQHFGDGTRLSIL.

A word on this clonotype: A much larger clone lies one base from this, so it may be a read error. The CDR3 reads CASSALVTGELCF. As DNA, the CDR3 is TGTGCCAGCAGTGCCCTAGTCACCGGGGAGCTGTGTTTT. This chain joins TRBV6-1 and TRBJ2-2, with a weak D call TRBD2 (5 bases). Germline V gene sequence: CDR1 MNHNS, CDR2 SASEGT. This CDR3 is built from 13 residues.

Only a few counts were recorded for this clonotype. This chain links TRBV30 with TRBJ1-2; weak D call: TRBD1 (6 bases). This CDR3 comprises 13 residues. Germline assignment: CDR1 GTSNPN and CDR2 SVGIG (reference sequence). V lost 2 bases to trimming and J lost 2 bases, with 9 bases between them. The CDR3 DNA reads TGTGCCTGGAGTTTAGGGGGGAACTATGGCTACACCTTC. Protein sequence: CAWSLGGNYGYTF.

This clonotype was seen at least ten times. CDR3 sequence: CASSPTPRHQQYF. The CDR3 DNA reads TGTGCCAGCAGTCCAACCCCACGACACCAGCAGTACTTC. The rearrangement uses TRBV28 and TRBJ2-7, with D hard to call. The germline V and J ends were trimmed by 5 bases and 8 bases, with 16 bases remaining between them. The CDR3 runs to 13 residues. CDR1 and CDR2 (germline): MDHEN, SYDVKM.

This clonotype was counted many times. CDR3: CATATGTRGGEQYF. The CDR3 DNA follows: TGTGCCACCGCGACCGGGACTAGAGGAGGCGAGCAGTACTTC. V is TRBV6-1 and J is TRBJ2-7; TRBD2 matches at 8 bases. Losses at the gene ends were 10 bases for V and 6 bases for J; bases not matched to a gene: 14. The CDR3 is 14 amino acids. The germline V gene has CDR1 MNHNS and CDR2 SASEGT.

There are many counts of this clonotype. CDR3 region: CASSPHGGVETQYF. Here the CDR3 DNA reads TGTGCCAGCAGCCCCCATGGTGGGGTGGAGACCCAGTACTTC. The chain combines TRBV7-2 with TRBJ2-5; no clear D gene. Trimming took off 5 bases at V and 5 bases at J, with 15 bases between the two ends. The CDR3 has 14 amino acids. CDR1 is SGHTA, CDR2 FQGNSA, per germline.

The sample holds many counts of this clonotype. The chain joins TRBV28 to TRBJ1-2; D possibly corresponds to TRBD1 (6 bases). The ends were cut back, 6 bases at V and 5 bases at J, with 13 bases in the middle. The CDR3 runs to 13 residues. CDR1 and CDR2 from the germline V gene are MDHEN and SYDVKM. Here the CDR3 reads CASSLGTRYGYTF. DNA for the CDR3: TGTGCCAGCAGCCTTGGGACACGTTATGGCTACACCTTC.

This clonotype showed up many times. CDR3 nucleotides: TGCAGTGCTTACCTTATCTACGAGCAGTACTTC. Translating it yields CSAYLIYEQYF. The rearrangement links TRBV20-1 to TRBJ2-7; D gene unclear. The CDR3 runs to 11 residues. With 5 bases removed from V and 3 bases from J, the gap between germline ends came to 8 bases. Germline CDR1 is DFQATT and CDR2 is SNEGSKA (reference sequence).

The chain uses TRBV28 and TRBJ2-7; D remains unclear. Germline V gene sequence: CDR1 MDHEN, CDR2 SYDVKM. The CDR3 contains 11 residues. Between the trimmed V and J ends, which lost 5 bases and 8 bases, there was a span of 10 bases. CDR3 in DNA: TGTGCCAGCAGTGATCTCACGAAGCAGTACTTC. Protein product: CASSDLTKQYF.

This chain joins TRBV5-1 and TRBJ2-4; D unresolved. CDR1 SGHRS and CDR2 YFSETQ come from the germline V gene. The CDR3 sequence is 16 residues long. Trimming pared 0 bases from V and 7 bases from J, leaving 17 bases between. The CDR3, as DNA: TGCGCCAGCAGCTTGGAGGGCAACATGGGAATCAACATTCAGTACTTC. This codes for CASSLEGNMGINIQYF.

This clonotype was recorded at least ten times. This chain joins TRBV10-3 and TRBJ2-6; tentative D call: TRBD2 (6 bases). This CDR3 has 15 residues. V lost 10 bases to trimming and J lost 0 bases, with 13 bases between them. The germline gives CDR1 ENHRY, CDR2 SYGVKD. CDR3 in DNA: TGTGCCACGGGGGACGGCTACTCTGGGGCCAACGTCCTGACTTTC. Encoded protein: CATGDGYSGANVLTF.

This clonotype was detected a few times. J is TRBJ2-2 and V is TRBV7-2; TRBD2 might be the D (6 bases). CDR3 length equals 15 residues. Germline assignment: CDR1 SGHTA and CDR2 FQGNSA. Trimming left V 0 bases short and J 7 bases short, with 12 bases between. The CDR3 reads CASSLASRRGGELFF. The CDR3, as DNA: TGTGCCAGCAGCTTAGCTTCGAGGAGGGGCGGGGAGCTGTTTTTT.

This clonotype was detected many times. The V gene is TRBV6-1, the J gene TRBJ2-7; D might be TRBD1 (6 bases). Trimming took 1 base from V and 13 from J, leaving 8 bases between them. In germline, CDR1 is MNHNS, CDR2 SASEGT. The CDR3 spans 10 residues. The CDR3 coding sequence is TGTGCCAGCAGTGAAGGACAGGCCTACTTC. It yields the protein CASSEGQAYF.

This clonotype was counted between two and nine times. The chain carries TRBV3-1 and TRBJ1-1, with a tentative D call TRBD1 (5 bases). This CDR3 is 14 amino acids long. Trimming left V 8 bases short and J 4 bases short, with 17 bases between. Germline lookup yields CDR1 LGHDT and CDR2 YNNKEL (reference sequence). The CDR3 nucleotides are TGTGCCAGCCGGCCACGGAGGGGCAGCACTGAAGCTTTCTTT. Its protein is CASRPRRGSTEAFF. Full variable domain (outside the CDR3, taken from reference TRBV3-1 and TRBJ1-1): DTAVSQTPKYLVTQMGNDKSIKCEQNLGHDTMYWYKQDSKKFLKIMFSYNNKELIINETVPNRFSPKSPDKAHLNLHINSLELGDSAVYFCASRPRRGSTEAFFGQGTRLTVV.

This clonotype was recorded at least ten times. V usage is TRBV29-1 and J usage is TRBJ1-2; TRBD1 is a possible D gene (5 bases). The V and J ends lost 6 bases and 5 bases respectively, with 19 bases between them. CDR3 size: 14 residues. Germline-derived CDR1 and CDR2 are SQVTM and ANQGSEA. CDR3 coding DNA: TGCAGCGTCCACCTGTGGGGGGGAGAATATGGCTACACCTTC. It yields the protein CSVHLWGGEYGYTF.

This clonotype was detected many times. V gene TRBV29-1 combines with J gene TRBJ1-1; D gene ambiguous. Trimming removed 3 bases from V and 5 bases from J, with 13 bases in between. The CDR3 runs 13 residues. Germline loops: CDR1 SQVTM, CDR2 ANQGSEA. CDR3 sequence reads: CSVESWEDTEAFF. Written as DNA, the CDR3 is TGCAGCGTTGAGAGTTGGGAGGATACTGAAGCTTTCTTT.

This clonotype was counted at least ten times. The chain combines TRBV5-4 with TRBJ2-5, with 12 bases aligning to TRBD2. The CDR3 length is 15 residues. Trimming took 4 bases from V and 5 from J; bases not matched to a gene: 6. The germline gives CDR1 SGHNT, CDR2 YYREEE (reference sequence). The CDR3 DNA sequence: TGTGCCAGCAGCCAAACCGGGACTAGCGGGGAGACCCAGTACTTC. It yields the protein CASSQTGTSGETQYF.

This clonotype has a count of ten or more. This rearrangement joins TRBV6-1 to TRBJ1-5; 7 bases line up with TRBD1. With 6 bases clipped from V and 6 bases from J, the junction kept 8 bases outside the gene matches. The CDR3 length is 14 residues. Germline-derived CDR1 and CDR2 are MNHNS and SASEGT. The CDR3 coding sequence is TGTGCCAGCAGGGAGACAGGGAGGTTTCAGCCCCAGCATTTT. Protein product: CASRETGRFQPQHF.

This clonotype was found many times. J is TRBJ2-7 and V is TRBV28; no firm D call. The V end lost 5 bases, the J end lost 2 bases, and 7 bases lay between the germline ends. This CDR3 is 12 amino acids long. Germline lookup yields CDR1 MDHEN and CDR2 SYDVKM. The CDR3 region is CASSGRPYEQYF. In DNA form, the CDR3 reads TGTGCCAGCAGTGGAAGACCCTACGAGCAGTACTTC.

At least ten counts were recorded for this clonotype. The chain joins TRBV12-3 or TRBV12-4 to TRBJ1-5, with D possibly being TRBD1 (5 bases). This CDR3 contains 14 residues. V shed 3 bases and J shed 6 bases, with 12 bases lying between them. DNA of the CDR3: TGTGCCAGCAGTTTGGAGGGGAGAGGTCAGCCCCAGCATTTT. It specifies CASSLEGRGQPQHF.

This clonotype was found many times. The chain couples TRBV10-3 to TRBJ2-5; TRBD2 agrees at 8 bases. Germline CDR1 and CDR2: ENHRY and SYGVKD. The CDR3 has 14 residues. The ends lost 9 bases at V and 1 base at J; junction bases unmatched: 7. The CDR3 sequence is CAMSRGRRQETQYF. CDR3 nucleotide sequence: TGTGCCATGAGTCGCGGGAGGCGCCAAGAGACCCAGTACTTC.

Regarding this clonotype: Since a much larger clone is just one base distant, this may be a read error. V and J are TRBV30 and TRBJ2-5; tentatively, D is TRBD1 or TRBD2 (5 bases each). CDR3 size: 11 residues. V lost 3 bases and J lost 5, with 7 bases in between. Germline V CDR1 and CDR2: GTSNPN, SVGIG (reference sequence). CDR3: CAWSREETQYF. The CDR3 DNA sequence: TGTGCCTGGAGCAGGGAGGAGACCCAGTACTTC.

This clonotype was found many times. V gene TRBV10-3 combines with J gene TRBJ2-7; 7 nucleotides align to TRBD1. Germline CDR1 ENHRY, CDR2 SYGVKD. The CDR3 sequence is 15 residues long. Trimming cost V 6 bases and J 2 bases; bases outside gene matches: 10. The CDR3 sequence: CAISRVDRQTYEQYF. The CDR3 DNA is TGTGCCATCAGCCGGGTGGACAGGCAGACCTACGAGCAGTACTTC.